The 7 T cell receptor beta chains below all came from one sample that was sequenced in a study of blood T cells in healthy people across ages. A second PCR of 7 to 11 cycles used a sample-barcoded 5' primer and a J-beta primer mix. TCRdb ran MiXCR on the 5' RACE reads and lists one entry per CDR3 protein. The sample comprises a few hundred thousand distinct CDR3 sequences, more than 45% of which are singletons, and roughly 51% rests with the top ten. The sample taken for sequencing was blood. The source is a man in his fifties or sixties in good health.

This clonotype was counted only a few times. The chain is built from TRBV14 and TRBJ2-4; no reliable D call. This CDR3 has 14 amino acids. V was trimmed by 4 bases and J by 0 bases, leaving 7 bases between them. Germline V gene data show CDR1 as SGHDN and CDR2 as FVKESK. For the CDR3, the DNA is TGTGCCAGCAGCCGTACCTTAGCCAAAAACATTCAGTACTTC. This encodes CASSRTLAKNIQYF.

The CDR3 nucleotides read TGTGCCATCAGTGATAGGGGTAGCAATCAGCCCCAGCATTTT. It translates to CAISDRGSNQPQHF. The rearrangement links TRBV10-3 to TRBJ1-5, with D possibly TRBD1 on 5 matching bases. The CDR3 runs to 14 residues. CDR1 and CDR2 from the germline V gene are ENHRY and SYGVKD. The V gene lost 3 bases and the J gene lost 0 bases, with 6 bases spanning the gap.

The genes are TRBV5-4 and TRBJ2-7; TRBD2 aligns across 14 bases. TRBJ2-5 explains the end of the DNA better; the J call may be wrong. Germline-derived CDR1 and CDR2 are SGHNT and YYREEE (reference sequence). The CDR3 covers 16 residues. The CDR3 region is CASSPGLAGALETQYF. For the CDR3, the DNA is TGTGCCAGCAGCCCGGGACTAGCGGGAGCTCTGGAGACCCAGTACTTC.

This clonotype turned up a few times. The CDR3 protein is CASTYDRPVGWDGYTF. DNA of the CDR3: TGCGCCAGCACCTACGACAGGCCAGTCGGTTGGGATGGCTACACCTTC. The rearrangement joins TRBV5-1 to TRBJ1-2; TRBD1 might be the D (6 bases). Trimming shortened V by 6 bases and J by 6 bases, and 24 bases separated the two germline ends. Germline V gives CDR1 SGHRS, CDR2 YFSETQ. The CDR3 totals 16 residues.

This chain links TRBV10-3 with TRBJ1-2; D not certain. The CDR3 consists of 13 residues. The germline V and J ends were trimmed by 0 bases and 6 bases, with 8 bases remaining between them. Germline V CDR1 and CDR2: ENHRY, SYGVKD. In DNA form, the CDR3 reads TGTGCCATCAGTGAGTCTGACATGCATGGCTACACCTTC. Amino acids: CAISESDMHGYTF.

The V call is TRBV6-5, the J call TRBJ1-3, with D possibly matching TRBD1 (5 bases). The CDR3 contains 12 residues. Deletions cut 6 bases from V and 8 bases from J, with 11 bases between. The germline gives CDR1 MNHEY, CDR2 SVGAGI. CDR3 in DNA: TGTGCCAGCAGGGGCAGGGTGCACACCATATATTTT. This translates into CASRGRVHTIYF.

The rearrangement links TRBV5-1 to TRBJ2-7; TRBD2 is a possible D gene (7 bases). Trimming left V 4 bases short and J 5 bases short, with 16 bases between. Per the germline V gene, CDR1 is SGHRS and CDR2 is YFSETQ. CDR3 length: 14 residues. For the CDR3, the DNA is TGCGCCAGCAGCCCTCAGGGGACTATCGACGAGCAGTACTTC. Translation: CASSPQGTIDEQYF.